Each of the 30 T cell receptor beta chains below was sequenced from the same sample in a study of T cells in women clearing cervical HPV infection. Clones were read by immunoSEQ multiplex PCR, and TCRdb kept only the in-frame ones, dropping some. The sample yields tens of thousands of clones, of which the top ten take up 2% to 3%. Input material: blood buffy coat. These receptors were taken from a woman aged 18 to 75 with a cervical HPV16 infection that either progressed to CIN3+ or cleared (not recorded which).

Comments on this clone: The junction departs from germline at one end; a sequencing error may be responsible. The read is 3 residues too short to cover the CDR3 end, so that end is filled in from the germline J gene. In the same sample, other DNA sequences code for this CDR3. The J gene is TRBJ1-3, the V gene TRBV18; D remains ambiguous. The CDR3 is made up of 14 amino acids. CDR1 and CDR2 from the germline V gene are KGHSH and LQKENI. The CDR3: CASSQPGAGNTIYF. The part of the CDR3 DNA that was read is TGTGCCAGCTCCCAACCGGGTGCTGGAAACACT. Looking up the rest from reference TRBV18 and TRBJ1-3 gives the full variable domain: NAGVMQNPRHLVRRRGQEARLRCSPMKGHSHVYWYRQLPEEGLKFMVYLQKENIIDESGMPKERFSAEFPKEGPSILRIQQVVRGDSAAYFCASSQPGAGNTIYFGEGSWLTVV.

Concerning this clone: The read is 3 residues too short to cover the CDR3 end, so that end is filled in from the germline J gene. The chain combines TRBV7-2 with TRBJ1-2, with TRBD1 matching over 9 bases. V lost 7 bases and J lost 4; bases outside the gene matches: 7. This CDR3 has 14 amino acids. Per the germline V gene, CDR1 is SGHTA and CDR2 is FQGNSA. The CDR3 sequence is CASTPGQGVYGYTF. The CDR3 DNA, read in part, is TGTGCCAGCACCCCGGGACAGGGAGTCTATGGC. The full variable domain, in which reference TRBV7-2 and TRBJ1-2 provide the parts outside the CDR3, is GAGVSQSPSNKVTEKGKDVELRCDPISGHTALYWYRQSLGQGLEFLIYFQGNSAPDKSGLPSDRFSAERTGGSVSTLTIQRTQQEDSAVYLCASTPGQGVYGYTFGSGTRLTVV.

The CDR3: CASSPFSGVETQYF. The CDR3 DNA, read in part, is TGTGCCAGCAGCCCTTTTTCAGGGGTCGAGACC. J is TRBJ2-5 and V is TRBV6-2 or TRBV6-3; perhaps TRBD1 as D (6 bases). The read ends 3 residues early relative to the CDR3; the germline J gene fills the gap. Between the trimmed V and J ends, which lost 6 bases and 5 bases, there was a span of 16 bases. The germline gives CDR1 MNHEY, CDR2 SVGEGT. The CDR3 loop spans 14 amino acids.

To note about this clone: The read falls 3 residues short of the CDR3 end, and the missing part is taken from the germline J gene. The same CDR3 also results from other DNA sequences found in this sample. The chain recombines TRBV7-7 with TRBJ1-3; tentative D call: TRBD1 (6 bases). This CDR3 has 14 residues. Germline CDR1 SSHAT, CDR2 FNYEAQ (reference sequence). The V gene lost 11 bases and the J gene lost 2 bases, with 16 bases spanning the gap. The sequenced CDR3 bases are TGTGCCGGAGGGAAGGGGGAGGCTGGAAACACC. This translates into CAGGKGEAGNT. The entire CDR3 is CAGGKGEAGNTIYF.

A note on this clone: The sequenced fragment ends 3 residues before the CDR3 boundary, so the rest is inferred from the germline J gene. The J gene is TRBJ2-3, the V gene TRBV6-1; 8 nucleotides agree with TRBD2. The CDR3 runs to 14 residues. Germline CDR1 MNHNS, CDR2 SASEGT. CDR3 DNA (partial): TGTGCCAGCAGTGTGGGGACTAGGGGGGAGACG. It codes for CASSVGTRGET. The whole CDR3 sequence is CASSVGTRGETQYF.

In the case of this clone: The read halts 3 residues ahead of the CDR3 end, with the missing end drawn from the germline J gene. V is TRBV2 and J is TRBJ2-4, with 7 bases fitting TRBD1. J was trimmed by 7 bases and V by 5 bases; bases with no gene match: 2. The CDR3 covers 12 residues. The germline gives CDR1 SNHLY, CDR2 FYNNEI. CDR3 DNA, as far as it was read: TGTGCCAGCAGTAGGGGGCCCAACATT. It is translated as CASSRGPNI. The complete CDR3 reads CASSRGPNIQYF.

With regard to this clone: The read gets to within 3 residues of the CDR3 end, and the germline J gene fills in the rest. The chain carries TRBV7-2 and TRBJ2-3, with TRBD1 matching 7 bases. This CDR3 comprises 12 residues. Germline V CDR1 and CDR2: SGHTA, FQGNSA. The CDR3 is CASSATGQPQYF. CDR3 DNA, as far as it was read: TGTGCCAGCAGCGCGACAGGGCAGCCG.

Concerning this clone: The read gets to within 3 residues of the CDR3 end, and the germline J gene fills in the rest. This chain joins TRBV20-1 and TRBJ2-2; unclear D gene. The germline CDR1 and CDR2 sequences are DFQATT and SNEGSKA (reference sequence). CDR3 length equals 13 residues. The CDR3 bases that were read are TGCAGTGCCCCAACATCCCCGAATTCACCG. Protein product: CSAPTSPNSP. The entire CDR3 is CSAPTSPNSPLFF.

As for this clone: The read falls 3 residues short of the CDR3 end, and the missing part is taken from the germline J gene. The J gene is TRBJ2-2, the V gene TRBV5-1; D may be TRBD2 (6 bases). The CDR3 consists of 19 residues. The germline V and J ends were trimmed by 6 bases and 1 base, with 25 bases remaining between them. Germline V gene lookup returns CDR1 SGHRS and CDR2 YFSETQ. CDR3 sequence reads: CASKTGTPQVIVNTGELFF. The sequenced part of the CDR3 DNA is TGCGCCAGCAAAACCGGGACTCCGCAAGTTATTGTGAACACCGGGGAG.

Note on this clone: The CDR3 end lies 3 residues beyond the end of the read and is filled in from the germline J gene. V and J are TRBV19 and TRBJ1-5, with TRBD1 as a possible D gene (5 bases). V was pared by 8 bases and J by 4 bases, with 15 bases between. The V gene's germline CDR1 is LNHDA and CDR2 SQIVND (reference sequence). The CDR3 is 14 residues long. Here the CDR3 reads CASASQGINQPQHF. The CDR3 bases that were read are TGTGCCAGTGCCTCGCAGGGTATAAATCAGCCC.

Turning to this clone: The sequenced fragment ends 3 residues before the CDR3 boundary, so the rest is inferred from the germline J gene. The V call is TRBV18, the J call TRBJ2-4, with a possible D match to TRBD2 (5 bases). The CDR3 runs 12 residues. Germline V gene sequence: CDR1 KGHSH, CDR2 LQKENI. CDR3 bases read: TGTGCCAGCTCGGAGGACTCCTATGGT. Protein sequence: CASSEDSYG. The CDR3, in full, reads CASSEDSYGQYF.

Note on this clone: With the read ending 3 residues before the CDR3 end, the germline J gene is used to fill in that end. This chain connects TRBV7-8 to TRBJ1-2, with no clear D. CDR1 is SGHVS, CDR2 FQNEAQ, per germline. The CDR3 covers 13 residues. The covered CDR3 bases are TGTGCCAGCAGCCCCGCAATCCTCTACGAC. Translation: CASSPAILYD. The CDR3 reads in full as CASSPAILYDYTF. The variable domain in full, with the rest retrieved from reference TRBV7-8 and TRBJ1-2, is GAGVSQSPRYKVAKRGQDVALRCDPISGHVSLFWYQQALGQGPEFLTYFQNEAQLDKSGLPSDRFFAERPEGSVSTLKIQRTQQEDSAVYLCASSPAILYDYTFGSGTRLTVV.

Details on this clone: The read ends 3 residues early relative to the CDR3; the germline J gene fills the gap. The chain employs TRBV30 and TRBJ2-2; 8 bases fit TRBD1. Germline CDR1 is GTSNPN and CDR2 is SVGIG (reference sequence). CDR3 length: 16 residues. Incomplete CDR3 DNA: TGTGCCTGGAGGAGCCAGGGGGCGCGAGGGGCCAACGTG. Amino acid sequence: CAWRSQGARGANV. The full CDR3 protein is CAWRSQGARGANVLFF.

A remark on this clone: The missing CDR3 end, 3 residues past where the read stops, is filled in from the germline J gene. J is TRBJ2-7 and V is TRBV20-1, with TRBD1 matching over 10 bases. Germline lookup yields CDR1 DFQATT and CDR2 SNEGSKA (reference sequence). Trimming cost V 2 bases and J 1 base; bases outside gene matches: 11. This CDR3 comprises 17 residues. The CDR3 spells CSARPLLRDRGSYEQYF. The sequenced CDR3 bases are TGCAGTGCTAGACCCCTCCTCCGGGACAGGGGTTCCTACGAG.

The CDR3 spells CASGGTANSPLHF. Incomplete CDR3 DNA: TGTGCCAGTGGGGGGACAGCCAATTCACCC. The rearrangement uses TRBV6-2 or TRBV6-3 and TRBJ1-6; 7 nucleotides align to TRBD1. From the germline J gene comes the end of the CDR3, since the read stops 3 residues before it. The germline V gene has CDR1 MNHEY and CDR2 SVGEGT. The length of the CDR3 is 13 residues. The J segment lost 7 bases and the V segment lost 9 bases, leaving 6 bases of the junction unmatched.

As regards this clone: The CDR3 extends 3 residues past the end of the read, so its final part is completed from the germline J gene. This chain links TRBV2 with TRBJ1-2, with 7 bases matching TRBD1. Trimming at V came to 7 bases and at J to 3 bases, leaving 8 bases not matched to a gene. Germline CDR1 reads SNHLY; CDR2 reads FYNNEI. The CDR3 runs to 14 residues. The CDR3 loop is CASKTGTVHYGYTF. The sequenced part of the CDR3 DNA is TGTGCCAGCAAGACCGGGACAGTACACTATGGC.

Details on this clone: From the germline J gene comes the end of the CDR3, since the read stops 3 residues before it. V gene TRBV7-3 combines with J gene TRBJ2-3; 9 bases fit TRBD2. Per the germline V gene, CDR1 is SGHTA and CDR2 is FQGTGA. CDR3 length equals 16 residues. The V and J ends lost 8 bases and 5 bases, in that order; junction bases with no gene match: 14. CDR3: CASREVGGRAGDTQYF. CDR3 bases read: TGTGCCAGCCGCGAGGTAGGCGGGAGGGCCGGAGATACG.

The sequenced CDR3 bases are TGTGCCAGTAGTATGTCGCAGGGCCCCTACAATGAG. Translation: CASSMSQGPYNE. The whole CDR3 sequence reads CASSMSQGPYNEQFF. J is TRBJ2-1 and V is TRBV19; a possible D gene is TRBD1 (5 bases). The CDR3 end lies 3 residues beyond the end of the read and is filled in from the germline J gene. Trimming stripped 3 bases from V and 2 bases from J, with 11 bases between. Germline V CDR1 and CDR2: LNHDA, SQIVND (reference sequence). The CDR3 is made up of 15 amino acids.

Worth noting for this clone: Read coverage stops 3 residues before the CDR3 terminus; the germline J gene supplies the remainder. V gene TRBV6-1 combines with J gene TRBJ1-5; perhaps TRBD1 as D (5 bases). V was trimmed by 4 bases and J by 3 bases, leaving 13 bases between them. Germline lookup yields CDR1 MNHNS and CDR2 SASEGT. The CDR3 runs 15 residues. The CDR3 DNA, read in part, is TGTGCCAGCAGTGTCTCTCGGGGGTACAATCAGCCC. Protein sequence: CASSVSRGYNQP. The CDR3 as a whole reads CASSVSRGYNQPQHF.

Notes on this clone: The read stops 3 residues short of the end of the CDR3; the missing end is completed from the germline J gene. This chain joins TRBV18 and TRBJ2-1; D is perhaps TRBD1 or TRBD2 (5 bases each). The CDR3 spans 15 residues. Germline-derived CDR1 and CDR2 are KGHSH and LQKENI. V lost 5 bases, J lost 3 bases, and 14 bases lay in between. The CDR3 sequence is CASSLRGDSYNEQFF. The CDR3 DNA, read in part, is TGTGCCAGCTCATTAAGAGGGGATAGCTACAATGAG.

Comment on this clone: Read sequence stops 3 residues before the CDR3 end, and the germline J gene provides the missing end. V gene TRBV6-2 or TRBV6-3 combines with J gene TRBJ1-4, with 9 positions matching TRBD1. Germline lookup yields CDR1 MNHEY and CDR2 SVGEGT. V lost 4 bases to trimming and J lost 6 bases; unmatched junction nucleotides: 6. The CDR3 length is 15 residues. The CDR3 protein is CASSSKDRGDEKLFF. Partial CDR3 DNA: TGTGCCAGCAGTTCCAAAGACAGGGGGGATGAAAAA.

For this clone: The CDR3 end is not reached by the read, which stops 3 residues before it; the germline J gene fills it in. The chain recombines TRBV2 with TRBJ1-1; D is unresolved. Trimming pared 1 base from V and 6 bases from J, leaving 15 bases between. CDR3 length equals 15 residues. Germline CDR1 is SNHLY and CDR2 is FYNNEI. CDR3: CASSEGRHSSAEAFF. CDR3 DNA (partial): TGTGCCAGCAGTGAAGGACGACACAGTAGTGCTGAA.

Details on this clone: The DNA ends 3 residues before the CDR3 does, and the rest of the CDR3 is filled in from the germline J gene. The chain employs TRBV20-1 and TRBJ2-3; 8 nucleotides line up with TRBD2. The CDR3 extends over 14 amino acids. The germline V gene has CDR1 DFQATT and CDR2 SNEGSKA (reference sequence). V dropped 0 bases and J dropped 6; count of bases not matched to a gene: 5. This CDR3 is CSARDSGNMDTQYF. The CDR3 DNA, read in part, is TGCAGTGCTAGAGATAGCGGGAATATGGATACG.

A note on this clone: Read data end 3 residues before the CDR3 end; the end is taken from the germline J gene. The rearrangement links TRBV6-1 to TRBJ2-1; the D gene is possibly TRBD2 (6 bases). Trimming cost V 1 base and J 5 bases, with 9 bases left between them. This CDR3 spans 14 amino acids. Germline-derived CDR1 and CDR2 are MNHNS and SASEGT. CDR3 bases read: TGTGCCAGCAGTGAAGGGGGGGTTCACAATGAG. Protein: CASSEGGVHNE. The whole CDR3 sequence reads CASSEGGVHNEQFF.

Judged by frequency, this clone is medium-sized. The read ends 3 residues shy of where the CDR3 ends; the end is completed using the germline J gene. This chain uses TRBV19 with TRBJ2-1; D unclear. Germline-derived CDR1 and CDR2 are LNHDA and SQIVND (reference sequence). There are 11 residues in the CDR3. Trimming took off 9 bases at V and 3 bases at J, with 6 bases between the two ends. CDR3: CASVSYNEQFF. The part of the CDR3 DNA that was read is TGTGCCAGCGTCAGCTACAATGAG. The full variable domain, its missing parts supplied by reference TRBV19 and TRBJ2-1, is DGGITQSPKYLFRKEGQNVTLSCEQNLNHDAMYWYRQDPGQGLRLIYYSQIVNDFQKGDIAEGYSVSREKKESFPLTVTSAQKNPTAFYLCASVSYNEQFFGPGTRLTVL.

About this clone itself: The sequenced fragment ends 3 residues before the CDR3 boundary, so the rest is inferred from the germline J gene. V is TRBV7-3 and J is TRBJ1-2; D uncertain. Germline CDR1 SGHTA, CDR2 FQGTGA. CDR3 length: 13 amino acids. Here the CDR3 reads CASSLNRDYDYTF. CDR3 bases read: TGTGCCAGCAGCTTAAATCGCGACTACGAC.

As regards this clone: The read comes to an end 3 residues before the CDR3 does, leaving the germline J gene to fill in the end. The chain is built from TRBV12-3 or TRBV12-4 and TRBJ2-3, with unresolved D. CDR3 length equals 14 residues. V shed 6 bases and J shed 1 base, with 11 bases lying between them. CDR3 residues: CASSSPSGTDTQYF. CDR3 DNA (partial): TGTGCCAGCAGCTCGCCCTCGGGCACAGATACG.

The CDR3 protein is CASSILAGESYEQYF. The sequenced part of the CDR3 DNA is TGTGCCAGTAGTATATTAGCGGGGGAATCCTACGAG. The chain uses TRBV19 and TRBJ2-7, with TRBD2 matching 9 bases. The read terminates 3 residues ahead of where the CDR3 ends, so the germline J gene completes it. Per germline, CDR1 LNHDA and CDR2 SQIVND (reference sequence). This CDR3 is 15 amino acids long. V shed 2 bases, J shed 1 base, and the junction held 3 bases outside the gene matches.

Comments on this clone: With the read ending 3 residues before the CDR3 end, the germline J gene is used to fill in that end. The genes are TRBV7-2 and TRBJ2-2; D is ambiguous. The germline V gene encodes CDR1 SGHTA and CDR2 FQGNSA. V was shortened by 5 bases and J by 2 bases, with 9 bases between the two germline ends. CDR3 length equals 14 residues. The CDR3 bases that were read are TGTGCCAGCAGCGCCAACAGCAACACCGGGGAG. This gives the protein CASSANSNTGE. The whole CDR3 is CASSANSNTGELFF.

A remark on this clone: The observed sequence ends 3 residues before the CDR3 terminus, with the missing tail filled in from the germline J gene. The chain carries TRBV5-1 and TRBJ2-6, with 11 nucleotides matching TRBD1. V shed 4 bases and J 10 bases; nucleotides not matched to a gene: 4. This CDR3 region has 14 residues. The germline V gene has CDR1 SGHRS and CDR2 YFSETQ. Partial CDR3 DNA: TGCGCCAGCAGCGTGGGGACAGGGGGGAACGTC. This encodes CASSVGTGGNV. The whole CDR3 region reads CASSVGTGGNVLTF. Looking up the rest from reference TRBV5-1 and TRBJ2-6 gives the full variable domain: KAGVTQTPRYLIKTRGQQVTLSCSPISGHRSVSWYQQTPGQGLQFLFEYFSETQRNKGNFPGRFSGRQFSNSRSEMNVSTLELGDSALYLCASSVGTGGNVLTFGAGSRLTVL.